A single sample is the source of the 16 T cell receptor beta chains below, sequenced in a study. TCRdb re-called the 5' RACE reads with MiXCR, one entry per CDR3 protein. This table has tens of thousands of distinct CDR3 sequences, more than 25% appearing once. Specimen: tumor-infiltrating naive CD4+ T cells sorted from the breast tumor. The subset: naive CD4+ T cells, CD4+CD45RA+CD25-. These receptors originate from a female donor with breast cancer.

This clonotype was seen many times. V usage is TRBV5-1 and J usage is TRBJ2-2; D not certain. CDR3 length equals 15 residues. Germline CDR1 SGHRS, CDR2 YFSETQ. Between the trimmed V and J ends, which lost 0 bases and 6 bases, there was a span of 12 bases. The CDR3, as DNA: TGCGCCAGCAGCTTGGAGGCAGCACTGGCCGGGGAGCTGTTTTTT. Residues: CASSLEAALAGELFF.

This clonotype has a count of ten or more. The gene calls are TRBV5-1 and TRBJ1-1, with 9 bases matching TRBD1. The V gene end was trimmed by 2 bases and the J gene end by 3 bases; junction bases not matched to a gene: 2. The germline V gene has CDR1 SGHRS and CDR2 YFSETQ. The CDR3 extends over 14 amino acids. The CDR3 sequence is CASSLQGAYTEAFF. The CDR3 bases are TGCGCCAGCAGCTTACAGGGGGCTTACACTGAAGCTTTCTTT.

Only a few counts were recorded for this clonotype. The V and J genes are TRBV4-1 and TRBJ1-2; D unclear. V lost 0 bases and J lost 3, with 17 bases in between. Germline V gene data show CDR1 as MGHRA and CDR2 as YSYEKL. The CDR3 is made up of 17 amino acids. For the CDR3, the DNA is TGCGCCAGCAGCCAAGATGAGGGAGGGTGGCTTGACTATGGCTACACCTTC. Translated: CASSQDEGGWLDYGYTF.

This chain uses TRBV20-1 with TRBJ2-3; 7 bases are a match to TRBD2. V dropped 0 bases and J dropped 7; count of bases not matched to a gene: 10. This CDR3 spans 15 amino acids. Germline loops: CDR1 DFQATT, CDR2 SNEGSKA (reference sequence). The CDR3 coding sequence is TGCAGTGCTAGAGATGTCGAGGGAGGGCCTAATACGCAGTATTTT. Translating it yields CSARDVEGGPNTQYF.

This clonotype has a count of ten or more. This sequence joins TRBV7-3 and TRBJ2-1; 14 positions match TRBD2. V was clipped by 5 bases and J by 7 bases; unmatched bases: 4. The length of the CDR3 is 15 residues. Per germline, CDR1 SGHTA and CDR2 FQGTGA. The CDR3 region has the DNA TGTGCCAGCAGCCACGGGACTAGCGGGAGAAATGAGCAGTTCTTC. Translating it yields CASSHGTSGRNEQFF.

The rearrangement links TRBV20-1 to TRBJ1-1; D is perhaps TRBD1 (5 bases). The germline CDR1 and CDR2 sequences are DFQATT and SNEGSKA (reference sequence). V was trimmed by 6 bases and J by 6 bases, leaving 14 bases between them. There are 12 residues in the CDR3. The CDR3 DNA is TGCAGTGCAGAACCAGAGGGGCCTGAAGCTTTCTTT. It specifies CSAEPEGPEAFF.

This clonotype is labeled medium-sized. V and J are TRBV4-1 and TRBJ2-1; 7 positions match TRBD2. The trim removed 4 bases at V and 0 bases at J, leaving 3 bases unmatched. Germline CDR1 and CDR2: MGHRA and YSYEKL. This CDR3 comprises 15 residues. CDR3 coding DNA: TGCGCCAGCAGCCCACGCGGGAGCTCCTACAATGAGCAGTTCTTC. Protein sequence: CASSPRGSSYNEQFF.

This clonotype is termed medium-sized. The chain couples TRBV12-3 or TRBV12-4 to TRBJ2-1; TRBD2 agrees at 13 bases. The J segment lost 9 bases and the V segment lost 6 bases, leaving 8 bases of the junction unmatched. This CDR3 comprises 15 residues. CDR3 amino acids: CASSPTSGRAGEQFF. Here the CDR3 DNA reads TGTGCCAGCAGCCCTACTAGCGGGAGGGCCGGTGAGCAGTTCTTC.

V gene TRBV4-2 combines with J gene TRBJ2-5; 12 nucleotides align to TRBD2. Germline V gene data show CDR1 as LGHNA and CDR2 as YNFKEQ. This CDR3 is built from 17 residues. J lost 4 bases, V lost 4 bases, and 10 bases had no gene match. The CDR3 reads CASSPLTKTSGGETQYF. CDR3 DNA sequence: TGTGCCAGCAGCCCGCTCACCAAGACTAGCGGGGGAGAGACCCAGTACTTC.

The chain couples TRBV7-8 to TRBJ2-3; 12 bases align to TRBD2. This CDR3 contains 16 residues. CDR1 is SGHVS, CDR2 FQNEAQ, per germline. V dropped 4 bases and J dropped 6; count of bases not matched to a gene: 8. For the CDR3, the DNA is TGTGCCAGCAGCTCGCGACGACTAGCGGGGGTTGATACGCAGTATTTT. This translates into CASSSRRLAGVDTQYF.

This clonotype was counted only a few times. The chain is built from TRBV6-5 and TRBJ1-2, with 7 bases fitting TRBD1. Germline values: CDR1 MNHEY, CDR2 SVGAGI. The CDR3 length is 16 residues. V lost 4 bases, J lost 4 bases, and 12 bases stayed unmatched. The CDR3 loop reads CASSWGTGATSYGYTF. The CDR3 DNA follows: TGTGCCAGCAGTTGGGGTACAGGGGCCACGAGCTATGGCTACACCTTC.

The chain has TRBV3-1 and TRBJ1-5, with 8 bases that match TRBD1. This CDR3 region has 19 residues. After removal of 1 base from V and 6 bases from J, the junction contained 17 bases not matched to a gene. Per the germline V gene, CDR1 is LGHDT and CDR2 is YNNKEL (reference sequence). CDR3 amino acids: CASSQGGQGAHGGSQPQHF. The DNA of the CDR3 is TGTGCCAGCAGCCAAGGTGGGCAGGGGGCGCACGGGGGGAGTCAGCCCCAGCATTTT.

This clonotype turned up a few times. V and J are TRBV12-3 or TRBV12-4 and TRBJ1-5; D is ambiguous. The CDR3 loop spans 14 amino acids. Deletions cut 3 bases from V and 7 bases from J, with 13 bases between. The CDR3 sequence: CASSFSFKSQPQHF. DNA of the CDR3: TGTGCCAGCAGTTTTTCGTTTAAGAGCCAGCCCCAGCATTTT.

This clonotype came up once. The chain uses TRBV25-1 and TRBJ2-1; 8 positions agree with TRBD1. The length of the CDR3 is 14 residues. The trim removed 6 bases at V and 1 base at J, leaving 2 bases unmatched. Looked up from germline, CDR1 is MGHDK and CDR2 is SYGVNS. CDR3 sequence: CASRDRESYNEQFF. Here the CDR3 DNA reads TGTGCCAGCAGGGACAGGGAATCCTACAATGAGCAGTTCTTC.

This clonotype was seen just once. The chain carries TRBV20-1 and TRBJ1-1; D remains unclear. Germline assignment: CDR1 DFQATT and CDR2 SNEGSKA (reference sequence). The CDR3 totals 12 residues. V lost 3 bases, J lost 0 bases, and 5 bases lay in between. CDR3 DNA sequence: TGCAGTGCTAGGGATCTGAACACTGAAGCTTTCTTT. As protein: CSARDLNTEAFF.

This clonotype showed up many times. The chain has TRBV4-1 and TRBJ1-6; D is ambiguous. In germline, CDR1 is MGHRA, CDR2 YSYEKL. CDR3 length: 13 amino acids. Trimming shortened V by 1 base and J by 14 bases, and 12 bases separated the two germline ends. CDR3 nucleotide sequence: TGCGCCAGCAGCCAAGTAGGAGCCTACACCCTCCACTTT. Translation gives CASSQVGAYTLHF.